This TCR beta chain is from a study of human T cells and chemical hapten exposure listed by TCRdb under 2021. Describing the broader study: For sensitization, 2% DPC in acetone was applied to a 2 cm by 2 cm area of upper inner arm skin. For TCR sequencing, blood came from over 25 alopecia patients at anywhere from one to four time points (pre-sensitization, 2, 6 and 24 weeks). Alopecia areata with under or over 50% scalp involvement, alopecia totalis and alopecia universalis were represented in the patient cohort, which was mostly female. Libraries were pooled for sequencing, and per-sample TCR yields varied mainly because of small differences in library volumes within the pool. Patch testing on the upper back used Finn chambers containing 0.01% DPC, with scoring done after 6 days according to International Contact Dermatitis Research Group standards. Throughout the approximately 22-week study period, patients were also given weekly therapeutic DPC doses on the scalp. This study followed changes in the peripheral blood TCR repertoire in vivo during primary and secondary sensitization of alopecia patients to the hapten diphenylcyclopropenone (DPC). Blood samples were taken from patients before sensitization (week 0) and then at 2, 6 and about 24 weeks after DPC sensitization. On the study overall, not on this receptor specifically: Patch test score correlated positively with the number of PT1 expanded TCRs, reaching significance at thresholds 8, 16 and 32 but not at 4. Expanded TCRs formed significantly more large CDR3 similarity clusters than pre-sensitization or healthy control sets, consistent with antigen-driven responses. After repeated subsampling, the strength of the expansion versus patch-test correlation and the threshold at which it became significant changed. No change with DPC sensitization was found in the number of TCRs above 1 in 1000 frequency, and no evidence of global repertoire structure alterations was found. Alopecia, a presumed autoimmune disease, was present in all patients, so the immune response of the patients might differ from that of healthy individuals.

Receptor amplification or capture employed RACE. Sequenced on a NextSeq 500. During library preparation, unique molecular identifiers were attached to individual cDNA molecules so that TCRs could be counted quantitatively and reproducibly. Each blood RNA sample was used to sequence both TCR alpha and TCR beta chains. As for the original processing: A median of approximately 96,000 TCRs per sample was observed, with a range of about 20,000 to 750,000. The Decombinator software suite was used to annotate V, J and CDR3 in the TCR reads. To make PS versus PT1 abundance plots, every sample was subsampled to the same number of TCRs (28,000). Expanded TCRs were defined as absent before sensitization and observed at least eight times at the 2-week time point. TCRdb applied fastp at Q25 and MiXCR to the public reads, then kept only in-frame beta chains. Records with the same CDR3 protein are collapsed into one entry carrying the most frequent genes and DNA. TCRdb's processing, not the authors', yielded these V and J calls. Across this sample there are roughly 52,000 distinct CDR3 sequences, with less than 10% seen only once. The biggest ten clones account for over 1.5% of the sample.

The time point label on this specimen signifies: patch test 2, 6 weeks after DPC sensitization. Explained via the paper, the treatment or condition label denotes: therapeutic diphenylcyclopropenone sensitization with weekly scalp DPC. At each patch-test visit, blood was drawn before the patch test was applied. To be eligible, patients had to be aged 18 to 70, diagnosed with alopecia and judged suitable for DPC therapy, while pregnant patients were excluded. Total RNA was extracted from unfractionated whole blood that had been collected in Tempus Blood RNA tubes. From the cysteine through the phenylalanine, the CDR3 covers 15 amino acids. Only CDR3 DNA remains: 45 bases, in frame from the first base. The germline ends are 11 bases apart after V is trimmed by 0 bases and J by 2 bases. CDR1 MNHEY and CDR2 SVGEGT were looked up in the germline V gene. Turning to this clonotype: Its specific antigen is unknown. Base-call qualities are not available, and no considerably larger clone is one nucleotide away.

The material was whole blood, obtained in connection with sensitization to the hapten diphenylcyclopropenone (DPC). This clonotype was sampled from a woman aged 45 to 65 with alopecia areata. Some clones in this sample may be carry-over from other donors' samples. In this chain, TRBV6-2 or TRBV6-3 is recombined with TRBJ2-7; TRBD2 could be the D gene, as 5 bases match. The CDR3 region reads CASSYSTGKTYEQYF. At the DNA level, the sequence is TGTGCCAGCAGTTACTCGACCGGGAAGACCTACGAGCAGTACTTC.